This is a list of T cell receptor beta chains from one sample in a study of blood T cell repertoires in COVID-19. The repertoire was sequenced with immunoSEQ multiplex PCR; TCRdb's copy has only in-frame clones and lacks some. The data contain some 200,000 clones, about 85% of them seen just once; the ten biggest clones take up 2.6%. Material: PBMCs or T cells enriched from blood (not recorded which). The receptors come from a woman in her twenties or thirties who had recovered from COVID-19. CDR3s include the opening cysteine and the closing phenylalanine or tryptophan. D genes are given only for firm matches. Only part of the rows carry a size: once, few, many, or a class if the clone is expanded.

v_gene	abundance	d_gene	j_gene	CDR3aa	CDR3nt
TRBV3-1/TRBV3-2	-	-	TRBJ2-7	CASSQPGLGYEQYF	TGTGCCAGCAGCCAACCAGGGTTGGGGTACGAGCAGTACTTC
TRBV11-3	-	-	TRBJ2-5	CASSQWGGGETQYF	TGTGCCAGCAGCCAATGGGGAGGGGGGGAGACCCAGTACTTC
TRBV6-4	-	-	TRBJ2-2	CASSPQGQANTGELFF	TGTGCCAGCAGTCCCCAGGGGCAGGCGAACACCGGGGAGCTGTTTTTT
TRBV4-2	-	-	TRBJ2-7	CASSQELTAYEQYF	TGTGCCAGCAGCCAAGAACTAACTGCCTACGAGCAGTACTTC
TRBV7-3	once	-	TRBJ2-7	CASSLGGAVEQYF	TGTGCCAGCAGCTTAGGGGGGGCCGTCGAGCAGTACTTC
TRBV19	-	-	TRBJ1-5	CASSMWADYSNQPQHF	TGTGCCAGTAGTATGTGGGCGGACTATAGCAATCAGCCCCAGCATTTT
TRBV5-1	-	-	TRBJ2-5	CASSQQGVQETQYF	TGCGCCAGCAGTCAACAAGGGGTTCAAGAGACCCAGTACTTC
TRBV3-1/TRBV3-2	-	TRBD1	TRBJ1-3	CASSQVRGSGNTIYF	TGTGCCAGCAGCCAAGTCAGGGGGTCCGGAAACACCATATATTTT
TRBV18	-	TRBD1	TRBJ2-2	CASSSRQGGTGELFF	TGTGCCAGCTCATCTCGACAGGGTGGCACCGGGGAGCTGTTTTTT
TRBV7-9	-	-	TRBJ1-1	CASSSQSEAFF	TGTGCCAGCAGCTCTCAGTCGGAAGCTTTCTTT
TRBV10-3	-	TRBD2	TRBJ2-3	CAISDWTSGGTDTQYF	TGTGCCATCAGTGACTGGACTAGCGGGGGTACAGATACGCAGTATTTT
TRBV9	once	TRBD2	TRBJ2-1	CASSVAPGEGRGDEQFF	TGTGCCAGCAGCGTAGCTCCCGGGGAAGGGCGGGGGGATGAGCAGTTCTTC
TRBV13	-	TRBD1	TRBJ2-6	CASSTRQGRYGANVLTF	TGTGCCAGCAGCACGAGACAGGGGAGGTATGGGGCCAACGTCCTGACTTTC
TRBV7-2	-	TRBD2	TRBJ2-7	CASSYRLAGAVEQYF	TGTGCCAGCAGCTACCGACTAGCGGGGGCCGTAGAGCAGTACTTC
TRBV12-5	-	-	TRBJ1-5	CASAPGVNQPQHF	TGTGCTAGTGCCCCGGGGGTGAATCAGCCCCAGCATTTT
TRBV7-2	-	TRBD2	TRBJ2-3	CASSLIGTSSDTQYF	TGTGCCAGCAGCTTAATAGGGACTAGCTCAGATACGCAGTATTTT
TRBV19	few	TRBD1	TRBJ2-2	CASARQGEDGELFF	TGTGCCAGTGCAAGACAGGGGGAGGACGGGGAGCTGTTTTTT
TRBV3-1/TRBV3-2	many	-	TRBJ2-3	CASSQGASTDTQYF	TGTGCCAGCAGCCAAGGGGCGTCCACAGATACGCAGTATTTT
TRBV18	-	-	TRBJ1-1	CASSPEGPNTEAFF	TGTGCCAGCTCACCGGAGGGCCCGAACACTGAAGCTTTCTTT
TRBV18	-	-	TRBJ2-7	CASSPPNRLPFYEQYF	TGTGCCAGCTCACCACCGAACAGGTTGCCCTTCTACGAGCAGTACTTC
TRBV7-8	-	-	TRBJ1-6	CASSRPGATALHF	TGTGCCAGCAGCCGCCCAGGGGCGACGGCCCTCCACTTT
TRBV3-1/TRBV3-2	-	TRBD1	TRBJ1-2	CASSPVGQGGGYTF	TGTGCCAGCAGCCCGGTGGGACAGGGGGGCGGCTACACCTTC
TRBV7-6	-	-	TRBJ1-1	CASSLRVSAEAFF	TGTGCCAGCAGCTTAAGAGTAAGCGCTGAAGCTTTCTTT
TRBV2	-	TRBD1	TRBJ2-2	CASSEGQGNTGELFF	TGTGCCAGCAGTGAGGGACAGGGGAACACCGGGGAGCTGTTTTTT
TRBV19	-	-	TRBJ2-5	CASSSTDQETQYF	TGTGCCAGTAGTAGTACAGATCAAGAGACCCAGTACTTC